Shown below are 15 T cell receptor beta chains from a single sample sequenced in a study of OX40 agonist ivuxolimab in advanced cancers. Library construction relied on the immunoSEQ multiplex PCR assay. The source is immuneACCESS, and TCRdb retained only in-frame sequences with V and J called. Part of the clones is not carried over; for the studies checked, unresolved V genes explain less than half of this, and the remainder is unexplained. This sample gives approximately 54,000 clones in total; almost 90% of them show up just once. Together, the top ten hold 3% to 4.5% of the sample. Source: CD4+ or CD8+ T cells sorted from blood, taken in a trial of the OX40 agonist ivuxolimab. The receptors originated from an adult with an advanced solid tumor such as melanoma, head and neck, liver or kidney cancer.

This sequence joins TRBV6-5 and TRBJ2-7, with D perhaps matching TRBD1 (6 bases). This CDR3 has 15 residues. Germline V gene sequence: CDR1 MNHEY, CDR2 SVGAGI. V was clipped by 2 bases and J by 5 bases, with 16 bases between them. The CDR3 coding sequence is TGTGCCAGCAGTTACGTAGGGACAAGTAAGCACGAGCAGTACTTC. This encodes CASSYVGTSKHEQYF.

The rearrangement links TRBV7-9 to TRBJ2-7, with 7 nucleotides matching TRBD1. The CDR3 is 14 residues long. The junction had 4 bases not matched to a gene; V was cut back by 4 bases and J by 1 base. Germline values: CDR1 SEHNR, CDR2 FQNEAQ (reference sequence). CDR3 nucleotide sequence: TGTGCCAGCAGCTCGGGACAGTTATCCTACGAGCAGTACTTC. This gives the protein CASSSGQLSYEQYF. The full variable domain, its missing parts supplied by reference TRBV7-9 and TRBJ2-7, is DTGVSQNPRHKITKRGQNVTFRCDPISEHNRLYWYRQTLGQGPEFLTYFQNEAQLEKSRLLSDRFSAERPKGSFSTLEIQRTEQGDSAMYLCASSSGQLSYEQYFGPGTRLTVT.

The V and J genes are TRBV4-1 and TRBJ2-5; no firm D call. The germline V gene has CDR1 MGHRA and CDR2 YSYEKL. V was clipped by 1 base and J by 1 base, with 10 bases between them. The CDR3 spans 15 residues. In nucleotides, the CDR3 is TGCGCCAGCAGCCAAGGGGCCAGCGTCCAAGAGACCCAGTACTTC. Translated, it gives CASSQGASVQETQYF.

This clone was recorded once. The rearrangement uses TRBV2 and TRBJ2-1, with a weak D call TRBD2 (6 bases). Between the trimmed V and J ends, which lost 6 bases and 8 bases, there was a span of 20 bases. The germline V gene has CDR1 SNHLY and CDR2 FYNNEI. This CDR3 is built from 15 residues. CDR3 amino acids: CASRDAHPTGDEQFF. CDR3 nucleotides: TGTGCCAGCAGGGATGCCCATCCGACGGGGGATGAGCAGTTCTTC.

The sample holds a few counts of this clone. V and J are TRBV7-6 and TRBJ1-6; D uncertain. The CDR3 has 15 amino acids. Trimming took off 1 base at V and 7 bases at J, with 11 bases between the two ends. Germline V lookup: CDR1 SGHVS, CDR2 FNYEAQ. This CDR3 reads CASSLGARGNSPLHF. DNA for the CDR3: TGTGCCAGCAGCTTAGGGGCCCGCGGGAATTCACCCCTCCACTTT. Supplemented by reference TRBV7-6 and TRBJ1-6, the full variable domain reads GAGVSQSPRYKVTKRGQDVALRCDPISGHVSLYWYRQALGQGPEFLTYFNYEAQQDKSGLPNDRFSAERPEGSISTLTIQRTEQRDSAMYRCASSLGARGNSPLHFGNGTRLTVT.

The chain couples TRBV6-5 to TRBJ2-7; D may be TRBD1 or TRBD2 (5 bases each). Germline assignment: CDR1 MNHEY and CDR2 SVGAGI. CDR3 size: 13 residues. Trimming cost V 1 base and J 7 bases, with 11 bases left between them. CDR3 sequence: CASSYFPGTEQYF. For the CDR3, the DNA is TGTGCCAGCAGTTACTTCCCCGGGACGGAGCAGTACTTC.

CDR3 coding DNA: TGTGCCAGCAGTCCCGGGACAGGCCCGAACAATGAGCAGTTCTTC. It encodes CASSPGTGPNNEQFF. V is TRBV5-6 and J is TRBJ2-1; 8 bases match TRBD1. CDR1 is SGHDT and CDR2 is YYEEEE in the germline V gene. V lost 5 bases and J lost 5; bases outside the gene matches: 9. This CDR3 is 15 amino acids long.

The chain joins TRBV5-6 to TRBJ2-3, with D possibly TRBD1 on 6 matching bases. The CDR3 covers 14 residues. V was trimmed by 3 bases and J by 0 bases, leaving 8 bases between them. CDR1 and CDR2 from the germline V gene are SGHDT and YYEEEE. CDR3 amino acids: CASSSGHSTDTQYF. For the CDR3, the DNA is TGTGCCAGCAGCTCGGGACACAGCACAGATACGCAGTATTTT.

This chain links TRBV27 with TRBJ1-5; 11 nucleotides match TRBD1. V lost 5 bases and J lost 1; bases outside the gene matches: 7. The CDR3 covers 17 residues. Germline CDR1 is MNHEY and CDR2 is SMNVEV (reference sequence). The chain's CDR3 is CASSANRDRGSNQPQHF. CDR3 DNA sequence: TGTGCCAGCAGTGCCAACCGGGACAGGGGGAGCAATCAGCCCCAGCATTTT.

This chain joins TRBV5-8 and TRBJ2-7; possibly TRBD1 for D (5 bases). Germline V lookup: CDR1 SGHTS, CDR2 YDEGEE. There are 12 residues in the CDR3. Trimming removed 4 bases from V and 3 bases from J, with 8 bases in between. The CDR3 spells CASSLGVYEQYF. In nucleotides, the CDR3 is TGTGCCAGCAGCCTAGGGGTCTACGAGCAGTACTTC.

The V call is TRBV6-1, the J call TRBJ2-7; 9 bases agree with TRBD2. Germline lookup yields CDR1 MNHNS and CDR2 SASEGT. The CDR3 loop spans 15 amino acids. After removal of 3 bases from V and 2 bases from J, the junction contained 5 bases not matched to a gene. CDR3 loop: CASSEVSGGPYEQYF. The CDR3 DNA reads TGTGCCAGCAGTGAGGTGAGCGGGGGGCCCTACGAGCAGTACTTC.

V usage is TRBV5-4 and J usage is TRBJ2-7; D unclear. The length of the CDR3 is 13 residues. Germline V gene lookup returns CDR1 SGHNT and CDR2 YYREEE (reference sequence). V lost 0 bases, J lost 2 bases, and 6 bases lay in between. The CDR3 reads CASSLAGPYEQYF. CDR3 bases: TGTGCCAGCAGCTTGGCTGGTCCCTACGAGCAGTACTTC.

The chain has TRBV11-3 and TRBJ2-3; D perhaps matches TRBD1 (6 bases). Germline V gene data show CDR1 as SGHNT and CDR2 as YENEEA. This CDR3 comprises 16 residues. Trimming stripped 0 bases from V and 1 base from J, with 11 bases between. This chain's CDR3 is CASSLDTGLGTDTQYF. CDR3 DNA: TGTGCCAGCAGCTTAGATACAGGGCTGGGCACAGATACGCAGTATTTT. The full variable domain, in which reference TRBV11-3 and TRBJ2-3 provide the parts outside the CDR3, is EAGVVQSPRYKIIEKKQPVAFWCNPISGHNTLYWYLQNLGQGPELLIRYENEEAVDDSQLPKDRFSAERLKGVDSTLKIQPAELGDSAVYLCASSLDTGLGTDTQYFGPGTRLTVL.

Only a few counts were recorded for this clone. This chain connects TRBV7-9 to TRBJ2-1; D might be TRBD2 (5 bases). Germline V CDR1 and CDR2: SEHNR, FQNEAQ (reference sequence). The CDR3 has 16 residues. V dropped 3 bases and J dropped 8 bases, with 20 bases sitting between them. The CDR3 loop reads CASSLQTGLPGDEQFF. In nucleotides, the CDR3 is TGTGCCAGCAGCTTGCAAACGGGCCTACCCGGGGATGAGCAGTTCTTC. Full variable domain (remainder filled in from reference TRBV7-9 and TRBJ2-1): DTGVSQNPRHKITKRGQNVTFRCDPISEHNRLYWYRQTLGQGPEFLTYFQNEAQLEKSRLLSDRFSAERPKGSFSTLEIQRTEQGDSAMYLCASSLQTGLPGDEQFFGPGTRLTVL.

The chain carries TRBV28 and TRBJ2-1, with TRBD2 identical over 9 bases. J gave up 6 bases and V 4 bases, and 10 bases lay outside the gene matches. The germline CDR1 and CDR2 sequences are MDHEN and SYDVKM. The CDR3 has 16 residues. The CDR3, as DNA: TGTGCCAGCAGTTCACAAGGCAGCGGGAGGCTCAATGAGCAGTTCTTC. The encoded protein is CASSSQGSGRLNEQFF.